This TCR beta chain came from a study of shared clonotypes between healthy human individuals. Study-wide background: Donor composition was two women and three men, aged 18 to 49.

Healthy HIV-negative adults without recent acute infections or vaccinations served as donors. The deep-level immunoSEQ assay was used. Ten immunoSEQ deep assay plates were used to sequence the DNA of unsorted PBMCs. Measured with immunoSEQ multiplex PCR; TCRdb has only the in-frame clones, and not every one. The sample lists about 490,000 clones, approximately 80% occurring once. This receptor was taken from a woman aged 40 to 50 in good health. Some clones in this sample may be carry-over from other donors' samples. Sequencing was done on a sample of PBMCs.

CDR3 nucleotides: TGTGCCAGCGTCACCGGGACGAAAATATCCTACGGCTACACCTTC. It translates to CASVTGTKISYGYTF. The J gene is TRBJ1-2, the V gene TRBV28; tentative D call: TRBD1 (5 bases). Trimming removed 8 bases from V and 8 bases from J, with 24 bases in between. The length of the CDR3 is 15 residues. Germline V lookup: CDR1 MDHEN, CDR2 SYDVKM.